These 18 T cell receptor beta chains were all obtained from the same sample, sequenced in a study of blood T cell repertoires in COVID-19. Some clones are missing from TCRdb's copy, which holds only in-frame ones; the method was immunoSEQ multiplex PCR. This sample has 98,000 or so clones, with around 90% found just once. Specimen: peripheral blood. These receptors came from a human donor in a cohort sampled during active COVID-19.

As for this clone: One end of the junction varies from germline; a read error may be responsible. The gene calls are TRBV3-1 (or the pseudogene TRBV3-2) and TRBJ2-1; no firm D call. CDR1 is LGHDT and CDR2 is YNNKEL in the germline V gene (reference sequence). The CDR3 consists of 12 residues. The CDR3 region has the DNA TGTGCCAGCAGCCAAGATCTCAGGCTGCCCATCTTC. Translating gives CASSQDLRLPIF.

The rearrangement links TRBV5-6 to TRBJ2-7; D may be TRBD1 (6 bases). Germline V gene data show CDR1 as SGHDT and CDR2 as YYEEEE. V was cut by 0 bases and J by 3 bases, with 10 bases left in between. The CDR3 totals 14 residues. CDR3 protein: CASSLGTANYEQYF. CDR3 bases: TGTGCCAGCAGCTTGGGGACAGCCAACTACGAGCAGTACTTC. Filled out from reference TRBV5-6 and TRBJ2-7, the complete variable domain reads DAGVTQSPTHLIKTRGQQVTLRCSPKSGHDTVSWYQQALGQGPQFIFQYYEEEERQRGNFPDRFSGHQFPNYSSELNVNALLLGDSALYLCASSLGTANYEQYFGPGTRLTVT.

This clone was picked up one time. CDR3 region: CASSVSSNTGELFF. Here the CDR3 DNA reads TGTGCCAGCAGCGTATCCTCGAACACCGGGGAGCTGTTTTTT. The gene calls are TRBV9 and TRBJ2-2; no firm D call. The CDR3 spans 14 residues. The germline V gene encodes CDR1 SGDLS and CDR2 YYNGEE. The V and J ends lost 1 base and 0 bases respectively, with 4 bases between them.

This clone has more than one count but fewer than ten. The CDR3 region is CASSQGTGVLGNSPLHF. DNA for the CDR3: TGTGCCAGCAGCCAGGGGACAGGGGTTTTAGGGAATTCACCCCTCCACTTT. The V call is TRBV3-1 (or the pseudogene TRBV3-2), the J call TRBJ1-6, with 10 nucleotides matching TRBD1. The CDR3 contains 17 residues. With V trimmed by 3 bases and J by 7 bases, 9 bases remained unmatched. Per germline, CDR1 LGHDT and CDR2 YNNKEL (reference sequence).

V and J are TRBV27 and TRBJ1-2; 11 bases line up with TRBD1. Trimming removed 4 bases from V and 6 bases from J; junction bases left unmatched: 10. This CDR3 comprises 16 residues. Germline V gives CDR1 MNHEY, CDR2 SMNVEV (reference sequence). The CDR3 DNA reads TGTGCCAGCAGTTCGGGACAGGGGGTCGCCGAAAATGGCTACACCTTC. This encodes CASSSGQGVAENGYTF.

The chain has TRBV7-6 and TRBJ1-1, with D uncertain. The CDR3 spans 14 residues. V lost 1 base to trimming and J lost 5 bases, with 11 bases between them. Germline CDR1 SGHVS, CDR2 FNYEAQ. The CDR3 bases are TGTGCCAGCAGCTTAGGGAGGGCGGGTACTGAAGCTTTCTTT. Its translation is CASSLGRAGTEAFF.

This CDR3 reads CASSVGQNTEAFF. As DNA, the CDR3 is TGTGCCAGCAGTGTTGGACAGAACACTGAAGCTTTCTTT. The gene calls are TRBV25-1 and TRBJ1-1, with D possibly TRBD1 on 5 matching bases. The CDR3 is 13 residues long. Trimming removed 4 bases at V and 1 base at J, with 7 bases between. Germline V gene lookup returns CDR1 MGHDK and CDR2 SYGVNS. The variable domain in full, with the rest retrieved from reference TRBV25-1 and TRBJ1-1, is EADIYQTPRYLVIGTGKKITLECSQTMGHDKMYWYQQDPGMELHLIHYSYGVNSTEKGDLSSESTVSRIRTEHFPLTLESARPSHTSQYLCASSVGQNTEAFFGQGTRLTVV.

This clone was recorded only once. The gene calls are TRBV3-1 (or the pseudogene TRBV3-2) and TRBJ1-1; 8 positions agree with TRBD1. There are 16 residues in the CDR3. V dropped 4 bases and J dropped 1; count of bases not matched to a gene: 8. The germline gives CDR1 LGHDT, CDR2 YNNKEL (reference sequence). The DNA for the CDR3 is TGTGCCAGCAGCCCCTCCCCAGGACAGGGGAACACTGAAGCTTTCTTT. Amino acids: CASSPSPGQGNTEAFF.

This rearrangement joins TRBV6-6 to TRBJ2-1, with TRBD2 as a possible D gene (5 bases). The germline V gene has CDR1 MNHNY and CDR2 SVGAGI (reference sequence). The CDR3 runs 13 residues. V lost 9 bases to trimming and J lost 7 bases, with 16 bases between them. This chain's CDR3 is CASRYLAGNEQFF. The CDR3 bases are TGTGCCAGTCGTTACCTAGCAGGAAATGAGCAGTTCTTC.

V and J are TRBV28 and TRBJ1-2, with 9 bases matching TRBD1. The CDR3 length is 14 residues. CDR1 MDHEN and CDR2 SYDVKM come from the germline V gene. The V and J ends lost 5 bases and 5 bases, in that order; junction bases with no gene match: 6. The CDR3 nucleotides read TGTGCCAGCAGTCCTCCGACAGGGGGTTATGGCTACACCTTC. As protein: CASSPPTGGYGYTF.

V is TRBV7-3 and J is TRBJ2-1; 16 bases fit TRBD2. J was trimmed by 6 bases and V by 1 base; bases with no gene match: 12. This CDR3 has 20 amino acids. Germline-derived CDR1 and CDR2 are SGHTA and FQGTGA. The CDR3 nucleotides read TGTGCCAGCAGCTTAAATCCGGGACTAGCGGGGGGGCCTCCCTCCAATGAGCAGTTCTTC. Residues: CASSLNPGLAGGPPSNEQFF. Filled out from reference TRBV7-3 and TRBJ2-1, the complete variable domain reads GAGVSQTPSNKVTEKGKYVELRCDPISGHTALYWYRQSLGQGPEFLIYFQGTGAADDSGLPNDRFFAVRPEGSVSTLKIQRTERGDSAVYLCASSLNPGLAGGPPSNEQFFGPGTRLTVL.

This chain uses TRBV29-1 with TRBJ1-3, with 7 bases aligning to TRBD1. CDR3 length: 14 residues. V dropped 7 bases and J dropped 4; count of bases not matched to a gene: 10. The germline gives CDR1 SQVTM, CDR2 ANQGSEA. CDR3 region: CSGSEGQWGNTIYF. For the CDR3, the DNA is TGCAGCGGCAGCGAGGGACAGTGGGGAAACACCATATATTTT.

The chain links TRBV28 to TRBJ2-1; a possible D gene is TRBD1 (6 bases). V was clipped by 5 bases and J by 9 bases, with 14 bases between them. The CDR3 covers 13 residues. Germline CDR1 and CDR2: MDHEN and SYDVKM. The DNA for the CDR3 is TGTGCCAGCAGTATACAAACAGGGTTTGAGCAGTTCTTC. As protein: CASSIQTGFEQFF.

V gene TRBV7-6 combines with J gene TRBJ2-1, with 13 nucleotides matching TRBD2. Germline-derived CDR1 and CDR2 are SGHVS and FNYEAQ. V dropped 1 base and J dropped 7; count of bases not matched to a gene: 10. The CDR3 runs to 18 residues. The CDR3 nucleotides read TGTGCCAGCAGCTTAGGCTGGGTCGGACTAGCGGGAGAAAATGAGCAGTTCTTC. Translated: CASSLGWVGLAGENEQFF.

The chain couples TRBV7-2 to TRBJ2-7, with a possible D match to TRBD1 (6 bases). Germline CDR1 reads SGHTA; CDR2 reads FQGNSA. CDR3 size: 15 residues. The ends were cut back, 5 bases at V and 4 bases at J, with 18 bases in the middle. CDR3 in DNA: TGTGCCAGCAGCCCTACAGGGACCTTTAGGTACGAGCAGTACTTC. This gives the protein CASSPTGTFRYEQYF.

This sequence joins TRBV5-4 and TRBJ2-7; 7 nucleotides line up with TRBD1. The CDR3 loop spans 15 amino acids. CDR1 SGHNT and CDR2 YYREEE come from the germline V gene (reference sequence). Germline trimming cut 3 bases from V and 2 bases from J; bases unmatched to any gene: 8. The CDR3 nucleotides read TGTGCCAGCAGCTACACAGGGGCCAAAACCTACGAGCAGTACTTC. It translates to CASSYTGAKTYEQYF.

The rearrangement joins TRBV18 to TRBJ2-2, with D perhaps TRBD1 (6 bases). V was pared by 4 bases and J by 6 bases, with 12 bases between. CDR1 and CDR2 (germline): KGHSH, LQKENI. The CDR3 is 14 residues long. The CDR3 sequence is CASSQLGASGELFF. CDR3 nucleotide sequence: TGTGCCAGCTCACAGTTGGGGGCCTCCGGGGAGCTGTTTTTT.

The gene calls are TRBV7-9 and TRBJ2-7; 11 bases line up with TRBD2. Trimming at V came to 1 base and at J to 0 bases, leaving 11 bases not matched to a gene. Germline V lookup: CDR1 SEHNR, CDR2 FQNEAQ (reference sequence). CDR3 length: 19 residues. The CDR3 loop reads CASSLDGASGGRSSYEQYF. CDR3 sequence (DNA): TGTGCCAGCAGCTTAGACGGGGCTAGCGGGGGGAGAAGCTCCTACGAGCAGTACTTC.